This T cell receptor beta chain came from a study of blood T cell repertoires in COVID-19. This CDR3 has 14 residues. V lost 2 bases and J 2 bases, leaving 8 bases between the germline ends. Germline CDR1 and CDR2: SGHTS and YDEGEE. As processed by the authors: Counts of nucleated cells, estimated from reference gene primer amplification, were obtained. TCRdb's table, derived via immunoSEQ multiplex PCR, lists solely in-frame clones and lacks some. That table supplies the V and J calls and clone size; D and trimming were determined from the DNA. The repertoire holds under 150,000 clones, with 75% to 90% as singletons. Study members were between roughly 18 and 100 years old and lived in 20 to 30 US regions.

The V call is TRBV5-8, the J call TRBJ1-5, with unresolved D. The source is a woman in her 50s who had recovered from COVID-19. The specimen sequenced was PBMCs or T cells enriched from blood (not recorded which). The CDR3 nucleotides read TGTGCCAGCAGCTTCTATCAGGGCAATCAGCCCCAGCATTTT. Protein: CASSFYQGNQPQHF.